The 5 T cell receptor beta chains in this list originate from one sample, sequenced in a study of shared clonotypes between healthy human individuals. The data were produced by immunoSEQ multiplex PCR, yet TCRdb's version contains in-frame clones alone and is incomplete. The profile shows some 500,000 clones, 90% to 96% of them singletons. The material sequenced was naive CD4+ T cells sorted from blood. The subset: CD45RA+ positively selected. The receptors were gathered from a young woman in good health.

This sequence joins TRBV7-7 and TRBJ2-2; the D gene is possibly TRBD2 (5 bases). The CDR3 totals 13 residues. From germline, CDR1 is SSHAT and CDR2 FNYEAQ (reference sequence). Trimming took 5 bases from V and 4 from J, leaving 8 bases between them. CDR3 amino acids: CASSTGVTGELFF. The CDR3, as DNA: TGTGCCAGCAGCACCGGGGTCACCGGGGAGCTGTTTTTT.

The CDR3 coding sequence is TGTGCCAGCAGTCCCGGGGCGGCAACGGCTTATGGCTACACCTTC. Translation: CASSPGAATAYGYTF. The chain recombines TRBV28 with TRBJ1-2; D might be TRBD1 (5 bases). V shed 5 bases and J shed 5 bases, with 18 bases lying between them. The germline V gene has CDR1 MDHEN and CDR2 SYDVKM. The CDR3 loop spans 15 amino acids.

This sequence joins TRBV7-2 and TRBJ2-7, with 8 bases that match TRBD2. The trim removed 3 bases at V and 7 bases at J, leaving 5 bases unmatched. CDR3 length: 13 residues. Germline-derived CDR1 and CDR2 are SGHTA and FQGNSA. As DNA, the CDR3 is TGTGCCAGCAGCTTTGGACTAGCACGAGAGCAGTACTTC. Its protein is CASSFGLAREQYF.

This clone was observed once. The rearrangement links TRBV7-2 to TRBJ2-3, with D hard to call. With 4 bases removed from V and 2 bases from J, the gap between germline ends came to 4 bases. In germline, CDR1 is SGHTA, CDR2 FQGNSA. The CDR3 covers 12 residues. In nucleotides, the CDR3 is TGTGCCAGCAGCTCCTTCACAGATACGCAGTATTTT. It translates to CASSSFTDTQYF.

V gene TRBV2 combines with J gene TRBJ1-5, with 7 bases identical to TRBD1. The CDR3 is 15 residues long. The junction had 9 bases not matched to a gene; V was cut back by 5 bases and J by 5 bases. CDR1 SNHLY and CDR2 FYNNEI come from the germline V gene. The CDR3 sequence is CASSRDSPQYQPQHF. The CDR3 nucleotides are TGTGCCAGCAGTAGGGACAGTCCGCAATATCAGCCCCAGCATTTT.